The clone carrying this T cell receptor beta chain has just a few counts. Antigen specificity is unknown. TCR beta libraries were made by quantitative 5'-RACE with molecular barcodes. Via MiXCR, TCRdb re-called the 5' RACE reads, giving one row per CDR3 protein. Among about 540,000 distinct CDR3 sequences listed, 9.5% to 15% were seen once. The entry originates in a study of CD8 T cells in ankylosing spondylitis. Study results and limitations: Significant enrichment of disease-linked clones was reported in matched ankylosing spondylitis synovial fluid. Seemingly characteristic of ankylosing spondylitis blood was a TCR beta motif consisting of 7 or 8 highly homologous variants.

Trimming shortened V by 3 bases and J by 2 bases, and 14 bases separated the two germline ends. The CDR3 sequence is 15 residues long. The germline V gene encodes CDR1 DFQATT and CDR2 SNEGSKA (reference sequence). The chain couples TRBV20-1 to TRBJ2-1; D is perhaps TRBD2 (6 bases). The source is a male donor with ankylosing spondylitis. Sequenced: blood, either unsorted or a sorted T cell fraction (not recorded which). CDR3 coding DNA: TGCAGTGCTAGTGGACTAACACGAACCTACAATGAGCAGTTCTTC. It translates to CSASGLTRTYNEQFF.